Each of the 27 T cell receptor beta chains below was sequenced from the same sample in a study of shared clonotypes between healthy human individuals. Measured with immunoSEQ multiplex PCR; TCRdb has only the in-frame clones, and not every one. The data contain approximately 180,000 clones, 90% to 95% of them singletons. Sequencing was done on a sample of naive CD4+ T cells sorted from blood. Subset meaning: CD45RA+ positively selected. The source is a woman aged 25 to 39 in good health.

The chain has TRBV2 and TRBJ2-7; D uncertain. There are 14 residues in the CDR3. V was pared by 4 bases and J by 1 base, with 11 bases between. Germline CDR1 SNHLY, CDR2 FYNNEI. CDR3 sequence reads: CASSVLTDSYEQYF. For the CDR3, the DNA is TGTGCCAGCAGTGTCCTCACGGATTCCTACGAGCAGTACTTC. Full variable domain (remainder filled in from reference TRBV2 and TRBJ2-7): EPEVTQTPSHQVTQMGQEVILRCVPISNHLYFYWYRQILGQKVEFLVSFYNNEISEKSEIFDDQFSVERPDGSNFTLKIRSTKLEDSAMYFCASSVLTDSYEQYFGPGTRLTVT.

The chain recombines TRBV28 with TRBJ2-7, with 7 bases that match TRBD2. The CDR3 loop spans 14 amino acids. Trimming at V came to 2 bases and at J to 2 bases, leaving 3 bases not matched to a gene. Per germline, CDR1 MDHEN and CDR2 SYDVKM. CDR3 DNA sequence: TGTGCCAGCAGTTTAGGTGGGAGGGCCTACGAGCAGTACTTC. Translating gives CASSLGGRAYEQYF.

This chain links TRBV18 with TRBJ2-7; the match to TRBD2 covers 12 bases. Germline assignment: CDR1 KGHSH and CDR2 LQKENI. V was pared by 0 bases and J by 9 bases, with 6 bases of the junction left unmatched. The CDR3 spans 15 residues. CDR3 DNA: TGTGCCAGCTCACCACCTCCTAGCGGGAGGGCCGCGCAGTACTTC. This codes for CASSPPPSGRAAQYF.

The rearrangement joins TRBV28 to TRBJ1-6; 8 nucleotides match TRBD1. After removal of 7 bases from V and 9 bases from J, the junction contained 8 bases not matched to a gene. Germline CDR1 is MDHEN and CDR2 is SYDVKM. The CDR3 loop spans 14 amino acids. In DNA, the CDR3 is TGTGCCAGCATGCCAGGGGGCTCGGGTTCACCCCTCCACTTT. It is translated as CASMPGGSGSPLHF. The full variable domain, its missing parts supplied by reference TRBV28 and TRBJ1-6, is DVKVTQSSRYLVKRTGEKVFLECVQDMDHENMFWYRQDPGLGLRLIYFSYDVKMKEKGDIPEGYSVSREKKERFSLILESASTNQTSMYLCASMPGGSGSPLHFGNGTRLTVT.

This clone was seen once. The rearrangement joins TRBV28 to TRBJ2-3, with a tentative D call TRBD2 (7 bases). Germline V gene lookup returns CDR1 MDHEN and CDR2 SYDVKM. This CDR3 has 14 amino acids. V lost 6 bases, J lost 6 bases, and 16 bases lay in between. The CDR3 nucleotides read TGTGCCAGCAGGGGGGGGCAGCGGTGGGATACGCAGTATTTT. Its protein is CASRGGQRWDTQYF.

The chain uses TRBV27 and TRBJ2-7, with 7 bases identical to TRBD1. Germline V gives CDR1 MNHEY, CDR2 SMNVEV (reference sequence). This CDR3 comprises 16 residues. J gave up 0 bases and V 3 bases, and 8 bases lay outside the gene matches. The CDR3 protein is CASSFRGPLFSYEQYF. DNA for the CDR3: TGTGCCAGCAGTTTTAGGGGGCCACTCTTCTCCTACGAGCAGTACTTC.

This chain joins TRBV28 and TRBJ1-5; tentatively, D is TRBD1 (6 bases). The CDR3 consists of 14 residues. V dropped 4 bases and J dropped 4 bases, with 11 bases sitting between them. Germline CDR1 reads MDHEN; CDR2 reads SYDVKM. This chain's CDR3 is CASSSGQFNQPQHF. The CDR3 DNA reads TGTGCCAGCAGTTCCGGACAGTTTAATCAGCCCCAGCATTTT. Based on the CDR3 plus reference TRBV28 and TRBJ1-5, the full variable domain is DVKVTQSSRYLVKRTGEKVFLECVQDMDHENMFWYRQDPGLGLRLIYFSYDVKMKEKGDIPEGYSVSREKKERFSLILESASTNQTSMYLCASSSGQFNQPQHFGDGTRLSIL.

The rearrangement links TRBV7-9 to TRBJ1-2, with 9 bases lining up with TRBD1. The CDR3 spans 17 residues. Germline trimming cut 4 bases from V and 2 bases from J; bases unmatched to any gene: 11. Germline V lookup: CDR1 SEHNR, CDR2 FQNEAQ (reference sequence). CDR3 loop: CASSWGRDRGSNYGYTF. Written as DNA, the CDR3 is TGTGCCAGCAGCTGGGGCCGAGACAGGGGGAGCAACTATGGCTACACCTTC.

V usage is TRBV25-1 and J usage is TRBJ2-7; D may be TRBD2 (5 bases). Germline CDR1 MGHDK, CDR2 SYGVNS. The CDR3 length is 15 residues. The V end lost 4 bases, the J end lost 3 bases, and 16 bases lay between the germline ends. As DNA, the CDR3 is TGTGCCAGCAGTGTTGCCGGACTCCCAGGCTACGAGCAGTACTTC. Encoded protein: CASSVAGLPGYEQYF.

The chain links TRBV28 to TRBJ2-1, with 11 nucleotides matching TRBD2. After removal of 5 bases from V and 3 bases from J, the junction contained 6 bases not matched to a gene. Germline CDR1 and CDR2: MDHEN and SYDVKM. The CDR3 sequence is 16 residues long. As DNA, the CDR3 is TGTGCCAGCAGTACCTCCGGACTAGCGGGCTACAATGAGCAGTTCTTC. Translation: CASSTSGLAGYNEQFF. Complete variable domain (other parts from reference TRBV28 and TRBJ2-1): DVKVTQSSRYLVKRTGEKVFLECVQDMDHENMFWYRQDPGLGLRLIYFSYDVKMKEKGDIPEGYSVSREKKERFSLILESASTNQTSMYLCASSTSGLAGYNEQFFGPGTRLTVL.

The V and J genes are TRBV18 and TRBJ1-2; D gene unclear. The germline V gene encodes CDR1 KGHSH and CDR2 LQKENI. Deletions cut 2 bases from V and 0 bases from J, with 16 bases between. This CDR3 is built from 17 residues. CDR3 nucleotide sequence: TGTGCCAGCTCACCAAGGCGGGAATCGGGTGCTAACTATGGCTACACCTTC. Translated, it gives CASSPRRESGANYGYTF.

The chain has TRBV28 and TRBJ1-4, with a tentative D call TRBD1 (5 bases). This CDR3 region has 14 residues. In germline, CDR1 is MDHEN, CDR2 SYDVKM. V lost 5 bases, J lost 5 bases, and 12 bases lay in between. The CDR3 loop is CASSPGDVNEKLFF. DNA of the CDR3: TGTGCCAGCAGTCCTGGGGACGTAAATGAAAAACTGTTTTTT. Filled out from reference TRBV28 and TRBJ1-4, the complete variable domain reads DVKVTQSSRYLVKRTGEKVFLECVQDMDHENMFWYRQDPGLGLRLIYFSYDVKMKEKGDIPEGYSVSREKKERFSLILESASTNQTSMYLCASSPGDVNEKLFFGSGTQLSVL.

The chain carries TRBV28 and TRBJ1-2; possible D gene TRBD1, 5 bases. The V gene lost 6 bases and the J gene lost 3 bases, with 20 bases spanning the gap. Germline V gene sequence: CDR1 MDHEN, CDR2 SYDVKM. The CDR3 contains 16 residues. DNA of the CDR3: TGTGCCAGCAGATCCGGGACCCCGATCGAGGACTATGGCTACACCTTC. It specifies CASRSGTPIEDYGYTF.

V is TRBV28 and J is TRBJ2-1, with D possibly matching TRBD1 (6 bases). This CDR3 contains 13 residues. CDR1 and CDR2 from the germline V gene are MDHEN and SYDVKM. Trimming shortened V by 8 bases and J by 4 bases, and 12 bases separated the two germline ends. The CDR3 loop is CASARGQYNEQFF. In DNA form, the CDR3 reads TGTGCCAGCGCACGTGGACAGTACAATGAGCAGTTCTTC.

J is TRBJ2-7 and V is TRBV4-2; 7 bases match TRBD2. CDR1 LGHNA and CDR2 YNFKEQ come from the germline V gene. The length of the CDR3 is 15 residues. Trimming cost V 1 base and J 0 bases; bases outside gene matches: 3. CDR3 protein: CASSQGRDYSYEQYF. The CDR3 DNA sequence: TGTGCCAGCAGCCAAGGCCGGGACTACTCCTACGAGCAGTACTTC.

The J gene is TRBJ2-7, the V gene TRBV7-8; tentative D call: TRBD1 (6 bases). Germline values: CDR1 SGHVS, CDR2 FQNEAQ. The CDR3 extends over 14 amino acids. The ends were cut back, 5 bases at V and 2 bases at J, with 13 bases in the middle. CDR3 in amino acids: CASSPGQSTYEQYF. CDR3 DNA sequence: TGTGCCAGCAGCCCAGGACAGTCCACCTACGAGCAGTACTTC.

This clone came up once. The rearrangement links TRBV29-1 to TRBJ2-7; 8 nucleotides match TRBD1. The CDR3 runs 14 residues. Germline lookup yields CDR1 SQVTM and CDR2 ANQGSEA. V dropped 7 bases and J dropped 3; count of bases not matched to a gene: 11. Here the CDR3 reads CSALGQANLYEQYF. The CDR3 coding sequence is TGCAGCGCCCTGGGACAGGCGAATCTCTACGAGCAGTACTTC.

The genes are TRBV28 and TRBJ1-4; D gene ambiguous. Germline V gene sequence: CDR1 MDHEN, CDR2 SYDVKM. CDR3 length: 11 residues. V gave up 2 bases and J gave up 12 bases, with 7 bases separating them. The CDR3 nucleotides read TGTGCCAGCAGTTTAAGGGAAGAACTGTTTTTT. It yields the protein CASSLREELFF.

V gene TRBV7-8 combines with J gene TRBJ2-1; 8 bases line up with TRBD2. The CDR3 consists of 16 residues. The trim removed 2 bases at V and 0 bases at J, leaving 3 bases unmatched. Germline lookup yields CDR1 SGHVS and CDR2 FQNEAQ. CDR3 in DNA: TGTGCCAGCAGCTTATTCGGGAGGGCCTCCTACAATGAGCAGTTCTTC. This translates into CASSLFGRASYNEQFF.

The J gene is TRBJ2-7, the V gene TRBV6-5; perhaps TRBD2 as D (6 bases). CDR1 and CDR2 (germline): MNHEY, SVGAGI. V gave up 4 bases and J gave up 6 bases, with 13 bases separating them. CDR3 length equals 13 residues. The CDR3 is CASSSNPGLEQYF. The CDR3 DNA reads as TGTGCCAGCAGTTCCAACCCGGGACTCGAGCAGTACTTC.

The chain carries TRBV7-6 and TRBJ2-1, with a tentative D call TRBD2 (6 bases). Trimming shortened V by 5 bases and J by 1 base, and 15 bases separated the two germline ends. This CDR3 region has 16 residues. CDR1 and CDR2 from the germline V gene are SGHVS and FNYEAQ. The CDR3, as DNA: TGTGCCAGCAGCACCCTAGCGCACCAATCCTACAATGAGCAGTTCTTC. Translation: CASSTLAHQSYNEQFF. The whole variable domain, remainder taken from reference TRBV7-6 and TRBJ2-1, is GAGVSQSPRYKVTKRGQDVALRCDPISGHVSLYWYRQALGQGPEFLTYFNYEAQQDKSGLPNDRFSAERPEGSISTLTIQRTEQRDSAMYRCASSTLAHQSYNEQFFGPGTRLTVL.

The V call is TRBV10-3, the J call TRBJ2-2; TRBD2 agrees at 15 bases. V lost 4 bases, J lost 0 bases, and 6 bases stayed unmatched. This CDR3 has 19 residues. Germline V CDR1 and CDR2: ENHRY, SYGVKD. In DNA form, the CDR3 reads TGTGCCATCAGTGGGACGGGACTAGCGGGAGGCGCGAACACCGGGGAGCTGTTTTTT. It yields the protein CAISGTGLAGGANTGELFF.

Written as DNA, the CDR3 is TGCGCCAGCAGCCAATCCAGGGGCGAACTAGCCAAAAACATTCAGTACTTC. Translation gives CASSQSRGELAKNIQYF. This sequence joins TRBV4-1 and TRBJ2-4; D may be TRBD1 (6 bases). The CDR3 is made up of 17 amino acids. CDR1 is MGHRA, CDR2 YSYEKL, per germline. Between the trimmed V and J ends, which lost 2 bases and 0 bases, there was a span of 14 bases.

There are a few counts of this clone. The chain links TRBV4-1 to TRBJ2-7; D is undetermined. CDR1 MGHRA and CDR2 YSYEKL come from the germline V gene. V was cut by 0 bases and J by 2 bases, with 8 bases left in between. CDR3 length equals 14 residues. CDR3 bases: TGCGCCAGCAGCCAAGAGTCCGTTACCTACGAGCAGTACTTC. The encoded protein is CASSQESVTYEQYF.

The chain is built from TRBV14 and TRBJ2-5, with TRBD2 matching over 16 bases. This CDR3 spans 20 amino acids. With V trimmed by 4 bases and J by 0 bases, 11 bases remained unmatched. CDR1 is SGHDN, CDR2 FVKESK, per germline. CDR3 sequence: CASSPLRGLAGGPDQETQYF. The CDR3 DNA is TGTGCCAGCAGCCCGTTACGGGGACTAGCGGGAGGGCCGGACCAAGAGACCCAGTACTTC.

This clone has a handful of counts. The CDR3 sequence: CASSGQHNQPQHF. In nucleotides, the CDR3 is TGTGCCAGCAGTGGTCAGCACAATCAGCCCCAGCATTTT. This chain uses TRBV2 with TRBJ1-5; D is uncertain. CDR1 and CDR2 (germline): SNHLY, FYNNEI. CDR3 length: 13 residues. Trimming took 4 bases from V and 3 from J, leaving 7 bases between them.

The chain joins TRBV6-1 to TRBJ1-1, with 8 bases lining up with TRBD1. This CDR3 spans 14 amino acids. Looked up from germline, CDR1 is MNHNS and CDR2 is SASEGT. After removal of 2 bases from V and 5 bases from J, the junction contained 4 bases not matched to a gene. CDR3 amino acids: CASSENTGGTEAFF. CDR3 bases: TGTGCCAGCAGTGAAAACACAGGGGGTACTGAAGCTTTCTTT.